The rows below give T cell receptor beta chains drawn from one sample of a study of cytomegalovirus exposure and HLA in healthy donors. The table came from immunoSEQ multiplex PCR; TCRdb's copy has only in-frame clones and leaves some out. The repertoire holds 80,000 to 100,000 clones, with about 90% as singletons. Sequencing was done on a sample of PBMCs. Receptors were obtained from a man aged 18-30 years in good health and CMV-seropositive. Both conserved end residues are part of each CDR3. Fields, in order: D gene, V gene, clone size, J gene, CDR3 length, CDR3 protein. A D gene is named only where the DNA matches it firmly. Not all rows give a size; the values are once, few, many and, for expanded clones, a class.

TRBD2	TRBV5-1	-	TRBJ2-5	15	CASSTLLAGEETQYF
TRBD2	TRBV7-8	-	TRBJ2-3	20	CASSLMGLAGHISSTDTQYF
-	TRBV7-3	-	TRBJ1-1	18	CASSPQGGWGGTNTEAFF
TRBD1	TRBV28	-	TRBJ1-5	15	CASSSNTGVGQPQHF
-	TRBV5-6	-	TRBJ2-7	13	CASSTGSSYEQYF
TRBD2	TRBV7-6	-	TRBJ2-3	19	CASSLNPGLAGGSTDTQYF
-	TRBV19	-	TRBJ2-5	15	CASSPPGHFKETQYF
TRBD1	TRBV11-2	-	TRBJ1-4	15	CASSPGQAVGEKLFF
-	TRBV5-1	-	TRBJ2-1	14	CASSLLSSYNEQFF
-	TRBV4-2	-	TRBJ1-4	17	CASSQEAPVTTNEKLFF
-	TRBV7-9	-	TRBJ1-5	14	CASSPRQKNQPQHF
-	TRBV29-1	-	TRBJ2-1	17	CSAATTHFAHGNNEQFF
TRBD2	TRBV2	-	TRBJ2-1	16	CASSEVRLAGDGEQFF
TRBD2	TRBV5-4	-	TRBJ2-4	16	CASSGTSGRGRNIQYF
TRBD1	TRBV27	-	TRBJ1-2	14	CASSADQGAAGYTF
-	TRBV4-3	once	TRBJ1-1	16	CASSQELEPVNTEAFF
-	TRBV7-2	-	TRBJ2-4	13	CASSLGQGGIQYF
-	TRBV5-1	-	TRBJ1-2	14	CASSLTDQNYGYTF
-	TRBV7-2	-	TRBJ2-7	12	CASSLGQYEQYF
TRBD2	TRBV7-9	-	TRBJ2-2	18	CASSSTLFSGSNTGELFF
-	TRBV7-2	-	TRBJ2-7	14	CASSYTTSTYEQYF
-	TRBV7-3	-	TRBJ2-3	15	CASSLGGSPTDTQYF
-	TRBV19	-	TRBJ2-5	12	CASSFYMETQYF
-	TRBV4-3	-	TRBJ2-3	16	CASSQARTAITDTQYF
-	TRBV6-6	-	TRBJ2-2	11	CASSSNGELFF
-	TRBV19	once	TRBJ1-5	14	CASSIPGLNQPQHF
-	TRBV5-4	-	TRBJ2-5	12	CASSTTSETQYF
TRBD2	TRBV29-1	-	TRBJ2-5	14	CSVSSGGGRETQYF
-	TRBV4-3	-	TRBJ2-7	15	CASSQGWGTSYEQYF
TRBD1	TRBV27	-	TRBJ2-7	14	CASSFRDRTYEQYF
TRBD1	TRBV6-1	-	TRBJ1-1	18	CASSEWLFGTGVNTEAFF
TRBD2	TRBV28	few	TRBJ2-1	12	CASSPGLREQFF
TRBD1	TRBV29-1	many	TRBJ1-1	12	CSVPSDRREAFF
-	TRBV18	once	TRBJ2-1	16	CASSPLGQTSYNEQFF
-	TRBV5-1	once	TRBJ2-5	14	CASGRGSTQETQYF
TRBD1	TRBV6-1	few	TRBJ1-5	15	CASSEWTGSNQPQHF
TRBD2	TRBV29-1	-	TRBJ2-5	17	CSVEVGWVAGYQETQYF
TRBD2	TRBV5-1	-	TRBJ2-1	14	CASSSGLAGDEQFF
TRBD2	TRBV13	-	TRBJ2-7	20	CASSLGQGLSSGIKGYEQYF
TRBD1	TRBV28	-	TRBJ2-7	15	CASSSPGTEANEQYF